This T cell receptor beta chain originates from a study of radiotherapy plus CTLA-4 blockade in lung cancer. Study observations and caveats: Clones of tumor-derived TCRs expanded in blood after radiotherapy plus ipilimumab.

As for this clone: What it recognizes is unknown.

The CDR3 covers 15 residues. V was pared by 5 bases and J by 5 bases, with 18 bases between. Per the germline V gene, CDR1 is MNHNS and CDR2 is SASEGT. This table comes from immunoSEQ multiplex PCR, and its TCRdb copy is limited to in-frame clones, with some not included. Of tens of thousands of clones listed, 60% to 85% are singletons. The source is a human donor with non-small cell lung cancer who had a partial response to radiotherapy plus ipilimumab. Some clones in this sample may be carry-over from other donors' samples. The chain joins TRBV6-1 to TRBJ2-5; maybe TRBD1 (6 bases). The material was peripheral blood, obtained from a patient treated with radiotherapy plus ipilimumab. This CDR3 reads CASSHTGLVEETQYF. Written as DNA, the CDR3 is TGTGCCAGCAGTCATACAGGGTTGGTGGAGGAGACCCAGTACTTC.